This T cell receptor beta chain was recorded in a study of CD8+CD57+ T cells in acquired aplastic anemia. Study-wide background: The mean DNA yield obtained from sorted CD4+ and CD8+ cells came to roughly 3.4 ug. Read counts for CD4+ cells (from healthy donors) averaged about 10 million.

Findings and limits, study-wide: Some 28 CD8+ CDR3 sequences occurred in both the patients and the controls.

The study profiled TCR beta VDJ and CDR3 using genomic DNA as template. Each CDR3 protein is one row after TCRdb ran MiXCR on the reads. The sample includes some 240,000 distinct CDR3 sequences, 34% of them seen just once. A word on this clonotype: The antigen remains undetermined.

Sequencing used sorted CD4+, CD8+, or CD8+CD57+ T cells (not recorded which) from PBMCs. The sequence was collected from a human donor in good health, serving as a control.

CDR3 loop: CASRRSRDRGSDEQYF. The CDR3 DNA reads as TGTGCCAGCAGAAGGAGTCGGGACAGGGGGAGCGACGAGCAGTACTTC. The V gene is TRBV6-1, the J gene TRBJ2-7; TRBD1 agrees at 11 bases. In germline, CDR1 is MNHNS, CDR2 SASEGT. The trim removed 6 bases at V and 5 bases at J, leaving 12 bases unmatched. This CDR3 contains 16 residues.